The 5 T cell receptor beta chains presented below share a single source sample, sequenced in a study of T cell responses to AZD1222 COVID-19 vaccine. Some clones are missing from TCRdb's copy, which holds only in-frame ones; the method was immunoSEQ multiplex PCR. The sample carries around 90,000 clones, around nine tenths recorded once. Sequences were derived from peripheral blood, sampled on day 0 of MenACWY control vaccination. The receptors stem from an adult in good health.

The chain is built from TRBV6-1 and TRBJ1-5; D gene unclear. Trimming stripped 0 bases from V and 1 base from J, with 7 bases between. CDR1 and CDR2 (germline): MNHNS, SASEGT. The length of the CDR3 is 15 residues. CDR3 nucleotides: TGTGCCAGCAGTGAAGCTCTGGGGAGCAATCAGCCCCAGCATTTT. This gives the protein CASSEALGSNQPQHF.

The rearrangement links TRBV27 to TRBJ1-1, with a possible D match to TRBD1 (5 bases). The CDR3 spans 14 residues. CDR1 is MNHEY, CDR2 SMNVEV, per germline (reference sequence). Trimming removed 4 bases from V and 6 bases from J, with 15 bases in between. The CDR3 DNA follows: TGTGCCAGCAGTTCCGACCTTGGGGGAGCTGAAGCTTTCTTT. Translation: CASSSDLGGAEAFF.

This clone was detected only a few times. The CDR3 reads CASSLTQRGGTQYF. As DNA, the CDR3 is TGTGCCAGCAGTTTGACCCAGCGGGGTGGTACGCAGTATTTT. The chain couples TRBV6-5 to TRBJ2-3; 7 positions agree with TRBD2. Germline CDR1 is MNHEY and CDR2 is SVGAGI. This CDR3 comprises 14 residues. The J segment lost 8 bases and the V segment lost 4 bases, leaving 9 bases of the junction unmatched.

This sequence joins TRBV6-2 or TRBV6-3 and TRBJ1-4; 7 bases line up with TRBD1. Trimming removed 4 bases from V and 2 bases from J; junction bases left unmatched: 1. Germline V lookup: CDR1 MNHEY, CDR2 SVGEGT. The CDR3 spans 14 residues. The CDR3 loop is CASSSGQTNEKLFF. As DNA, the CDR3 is TGTGCCAGCAGTTCGGGACAGACTAATGAAAAACTGTTTTTT.

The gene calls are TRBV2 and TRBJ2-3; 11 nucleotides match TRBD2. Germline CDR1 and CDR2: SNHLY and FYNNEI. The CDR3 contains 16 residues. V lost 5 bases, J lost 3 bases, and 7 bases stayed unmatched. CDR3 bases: TGTGCCAGCAGTTTCGGACTAGCGGGCTTTACAGATACGCAGTATTTT. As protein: CASSFGLAGFTDTQYF.